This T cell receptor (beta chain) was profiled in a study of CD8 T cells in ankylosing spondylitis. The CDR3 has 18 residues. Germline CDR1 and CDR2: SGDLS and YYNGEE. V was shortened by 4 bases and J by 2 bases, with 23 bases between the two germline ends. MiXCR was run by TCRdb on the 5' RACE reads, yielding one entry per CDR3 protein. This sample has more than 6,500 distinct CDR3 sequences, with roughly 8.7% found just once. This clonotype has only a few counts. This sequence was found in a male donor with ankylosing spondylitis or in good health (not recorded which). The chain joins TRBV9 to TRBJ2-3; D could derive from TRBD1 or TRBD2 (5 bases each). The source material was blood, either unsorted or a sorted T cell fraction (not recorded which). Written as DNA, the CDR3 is TGTGCCAGCAGCTCCCACGTCGGGGACCGGGACCCCACAGATACGCAGTATTTT. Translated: CASSSHVGDRDPTDTQYF.